The clone carrying this T cell receptor (beta chain) was observed many times. Its cognate antigen is unknown. This specimen belongs to a study of human T cells and chemical hapten exposure. Study-level background: In the sensitization step, 2% DPC was placed on roughly 2 cm by roughly 2 cm of upper inner arm skin. Per-sample variation in TCR yield stemmed mainly from small pooled library volume differences.

Notes on the study in general: Correlating positively with patch test score were the PT1 expanded TCR counts.

TCRdb re-analysed the RACE reads in MiXCR, keeping a single row per CDR3 protein. This table holds around 69,000 distinct CDR3 sequences, around 8.8% found once. This sample's time point: patch test 2, 6 weeks after DPC sensitization. Regarding treatment: therapeutic diphenylcyclopropenone sensitization with weekly scalp DPC. Trimming pared 3 bases from V and 0 bases from J, leaving 9 bases between. Germline values: CDR1 MGHRA, CDR2 YSYEKL. CDR3 length: 15 residues. The TCR was taken from a woman aged 50 to 60 with alopecia areata. Some clones in this sample may be carry-over from other donors' samples. This chain links TRBV4-1 with TRBJ1-5, with no clear D. This material consisted of whole blood, taken in connection with sensitization to the hapten diphenylcyclopropenone (DPC). CDR3 protein: CASSQNPYSNQPQHF. Here the CDR3 DNA reads TGCGCCAGCAGCCAGAACCCTTATAGCAATCAGCCCCAGCATTTT.